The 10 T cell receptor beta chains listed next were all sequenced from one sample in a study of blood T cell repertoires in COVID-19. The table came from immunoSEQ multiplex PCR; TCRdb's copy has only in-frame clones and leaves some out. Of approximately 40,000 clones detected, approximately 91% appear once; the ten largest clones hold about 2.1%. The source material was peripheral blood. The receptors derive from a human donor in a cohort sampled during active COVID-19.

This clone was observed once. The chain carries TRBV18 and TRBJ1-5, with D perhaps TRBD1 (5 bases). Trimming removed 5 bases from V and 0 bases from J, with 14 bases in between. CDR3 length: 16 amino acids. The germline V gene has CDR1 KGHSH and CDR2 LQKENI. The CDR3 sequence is CASSSREGYSNQPQHF. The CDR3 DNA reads TGTGCCAGCTCAAGCAGGGAGGGATATAGCAATCAGCCCCAGCATTTT.

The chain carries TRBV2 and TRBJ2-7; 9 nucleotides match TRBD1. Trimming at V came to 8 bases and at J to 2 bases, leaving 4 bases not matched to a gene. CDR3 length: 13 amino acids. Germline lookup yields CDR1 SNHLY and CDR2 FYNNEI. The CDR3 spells CASRTGATYEQYF. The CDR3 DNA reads TGTGCCAGCCGGACAGGGGCCACCTACGAGCAGTACTTC.

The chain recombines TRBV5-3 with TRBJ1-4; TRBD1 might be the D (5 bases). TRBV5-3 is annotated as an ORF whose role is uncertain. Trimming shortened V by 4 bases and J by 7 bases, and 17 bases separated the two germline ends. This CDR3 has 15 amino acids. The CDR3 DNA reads TGTGCCAGAAGCCCGGTGGGGGGAAAGGGTGAAAAACTGTTTTTT. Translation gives CARSPVGGKGEKLFF.

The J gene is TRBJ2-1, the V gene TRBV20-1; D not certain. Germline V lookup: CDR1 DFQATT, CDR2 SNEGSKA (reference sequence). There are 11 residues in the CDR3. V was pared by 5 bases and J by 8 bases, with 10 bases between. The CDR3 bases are TGCAGTGCTCACCCTAATTATGAGCAGTTCTTC. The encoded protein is CSAHPNYEQFF.

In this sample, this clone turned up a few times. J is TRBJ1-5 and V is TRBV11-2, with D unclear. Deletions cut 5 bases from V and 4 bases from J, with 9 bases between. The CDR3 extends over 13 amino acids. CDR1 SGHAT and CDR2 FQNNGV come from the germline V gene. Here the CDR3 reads CASSQQQNQPQHF. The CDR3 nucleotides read TGTGCCAGCAGCCAACAACAGAATCAGCCCCAGCATTTT.

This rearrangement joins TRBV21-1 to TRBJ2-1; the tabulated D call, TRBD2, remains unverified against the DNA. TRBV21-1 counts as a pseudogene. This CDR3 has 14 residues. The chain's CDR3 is CASRFRVSYNEQFF. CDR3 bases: TGTGCCAGCAGGTTCCGAGTTTCCTACAATGAGCAGTTCTTC.

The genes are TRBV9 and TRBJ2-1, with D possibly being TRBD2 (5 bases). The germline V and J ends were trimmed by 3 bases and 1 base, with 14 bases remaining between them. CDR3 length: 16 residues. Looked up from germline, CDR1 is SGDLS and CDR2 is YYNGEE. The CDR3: CASSEDASLSYNEQFF. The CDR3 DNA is TGTGCCAGCAGCGAGGACGCTAGCCTATCCTACAATGAGCAGTTCTTC.

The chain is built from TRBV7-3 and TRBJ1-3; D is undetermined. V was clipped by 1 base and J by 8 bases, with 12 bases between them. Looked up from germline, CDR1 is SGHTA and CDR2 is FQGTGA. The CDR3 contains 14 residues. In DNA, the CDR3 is TGTGCCAGCAGCTTAAGACGACCCCGGGACACCATATATTTT. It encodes CASSLRRPRDTIYF.

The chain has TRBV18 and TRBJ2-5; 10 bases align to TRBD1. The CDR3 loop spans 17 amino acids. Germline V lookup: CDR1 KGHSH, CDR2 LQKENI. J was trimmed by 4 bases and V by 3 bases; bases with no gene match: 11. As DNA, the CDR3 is TGTGCCAGCTCACCGGACCGACAGGGGGCAAGGGGAGAGACCCAGTACTTC. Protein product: CASSPDRQGARGETQYF.

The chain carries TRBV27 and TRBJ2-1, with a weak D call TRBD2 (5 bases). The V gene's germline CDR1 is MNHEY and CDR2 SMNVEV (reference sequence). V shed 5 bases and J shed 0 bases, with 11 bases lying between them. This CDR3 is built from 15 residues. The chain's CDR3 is CASSESGPSYNEQFF. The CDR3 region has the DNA TGTGCCAGCAGTGAAAGCGGCCCCTCCTACAATGAGCAGTTCTTC.